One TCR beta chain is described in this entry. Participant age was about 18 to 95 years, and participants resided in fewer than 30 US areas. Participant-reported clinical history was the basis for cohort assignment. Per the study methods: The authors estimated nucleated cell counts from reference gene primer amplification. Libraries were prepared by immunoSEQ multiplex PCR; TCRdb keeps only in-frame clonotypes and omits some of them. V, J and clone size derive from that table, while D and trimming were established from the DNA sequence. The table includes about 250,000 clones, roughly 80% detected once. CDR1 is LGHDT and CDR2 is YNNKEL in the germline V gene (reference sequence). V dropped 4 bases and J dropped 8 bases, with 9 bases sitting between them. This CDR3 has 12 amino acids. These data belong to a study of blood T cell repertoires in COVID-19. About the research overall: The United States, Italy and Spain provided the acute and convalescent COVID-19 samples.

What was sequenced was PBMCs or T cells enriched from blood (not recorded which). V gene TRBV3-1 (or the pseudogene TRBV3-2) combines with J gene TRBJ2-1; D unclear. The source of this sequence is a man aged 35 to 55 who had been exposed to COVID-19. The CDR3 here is CASSPASDEQFF. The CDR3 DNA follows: TGTGCCAGCAGCCCTGCCTCGGATGAGCAGTTCTTC.